There are many counts of the clone carrying this T cell receptor (beta chain). Its antigen is undetermined. Amplification targeted the TCR beta CDR3 regions, with RNA transcripts as the source material. Investigators did first-round RT-PCR with HTBI primers, then second-round multiplex PCR. TCRdb re-called the multiplex PCR reads through MiXCR, storing one row per CDR3 protein. This table holds about 620,000 distinct CDR3 sequences, around a fifth found once. The sample originates from a study of Graves' ophthalmopathy and Graves' hyperthyroidism. The CDR3 extends over 14 amino acids. The diagnostic workup employed clinical symptoms, serum thyroxine, TRAb, thyroid ultrasound and orbital computed tomography. Points from the study as a whole: Most thyroid clonotypes with frequency above 0.001 were detected in blood too.

The sequence was obtained from a young woman with stable Graves' hyperthyroidism. Some clones in this sample may be carry-over from other donors' samples. The chain employs TRBV12-3 or TRBV12-4 and TRBJ2-2; 10 bases map to TRBD1. Sequencing was performed on peripheral blood. For the CDR3, the DNA is TGTGCACAATCGCGGGGACAGGGGACCGGGGAGCTGTTTTTT. This sequence encodes CAQSRGQGTGELFF.